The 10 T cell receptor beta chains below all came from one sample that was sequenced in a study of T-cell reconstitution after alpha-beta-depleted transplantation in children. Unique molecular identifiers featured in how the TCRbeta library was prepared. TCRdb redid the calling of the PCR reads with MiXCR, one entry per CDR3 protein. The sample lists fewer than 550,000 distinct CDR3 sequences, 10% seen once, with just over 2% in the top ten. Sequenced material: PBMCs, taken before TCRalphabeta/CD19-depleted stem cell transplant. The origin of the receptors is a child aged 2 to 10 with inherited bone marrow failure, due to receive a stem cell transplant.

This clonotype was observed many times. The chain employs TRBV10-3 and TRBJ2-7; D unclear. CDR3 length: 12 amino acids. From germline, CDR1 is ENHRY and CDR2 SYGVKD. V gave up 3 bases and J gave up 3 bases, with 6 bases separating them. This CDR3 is CAISDRLYEQYF. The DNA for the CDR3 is TGTGCCATCAGTGACAGACTCTACGAGCAGTACTTC.

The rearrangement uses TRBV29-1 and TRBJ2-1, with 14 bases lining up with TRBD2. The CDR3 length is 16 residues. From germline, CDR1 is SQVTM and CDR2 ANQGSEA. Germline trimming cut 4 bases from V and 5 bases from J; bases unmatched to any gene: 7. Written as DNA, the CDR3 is TGCAGCGTTGGACTAGCGGGAGGGCCGGGGGACAATGAGCAGTTCTTC. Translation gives CSVGLAGGPGDNEQFF.

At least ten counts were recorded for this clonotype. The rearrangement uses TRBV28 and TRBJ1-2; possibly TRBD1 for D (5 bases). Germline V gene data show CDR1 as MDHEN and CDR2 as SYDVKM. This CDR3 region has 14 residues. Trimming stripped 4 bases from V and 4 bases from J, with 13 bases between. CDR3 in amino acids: CASSWDRLIYGYTF. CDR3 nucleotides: TGTGCCAGCAGTTGGGACCGACTAATCTATGGCTACACCTTC.

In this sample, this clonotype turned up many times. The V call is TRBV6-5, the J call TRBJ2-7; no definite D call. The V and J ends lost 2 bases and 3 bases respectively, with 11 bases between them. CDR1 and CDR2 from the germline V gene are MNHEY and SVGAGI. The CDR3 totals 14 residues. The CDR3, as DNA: TGTGCCAGCAGTTACATGCAGAGAGACTACGAGCAGTACTTC. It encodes CASSYMQRDYEQYF.

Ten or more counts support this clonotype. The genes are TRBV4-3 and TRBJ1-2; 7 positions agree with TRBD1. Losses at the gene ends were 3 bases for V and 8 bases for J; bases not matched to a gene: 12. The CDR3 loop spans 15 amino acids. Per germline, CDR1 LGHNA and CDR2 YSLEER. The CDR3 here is CASSHQEGAGYGYTF. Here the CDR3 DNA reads TGCGCCAGCAGCCATCAGGAGGGGGCCGGTTACGGCTACACCTTC.

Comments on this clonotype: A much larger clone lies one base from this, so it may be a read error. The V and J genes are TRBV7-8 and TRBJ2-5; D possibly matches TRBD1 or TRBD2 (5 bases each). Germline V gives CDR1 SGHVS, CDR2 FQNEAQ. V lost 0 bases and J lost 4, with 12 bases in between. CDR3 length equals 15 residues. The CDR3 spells CASSLARVAGETQYF. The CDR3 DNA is TGTGCCAGCAGCTTAGCCAGGGTCGCGGGAGAGACCCAGTACTTC.

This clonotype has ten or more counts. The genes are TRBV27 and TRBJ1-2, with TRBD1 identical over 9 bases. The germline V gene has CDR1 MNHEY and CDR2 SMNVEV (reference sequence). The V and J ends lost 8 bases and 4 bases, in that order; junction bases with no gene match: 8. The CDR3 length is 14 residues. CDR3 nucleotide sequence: TGTGCCAGCGGCCGGGACAGGGCTTTCTATGGCTACACCTTC. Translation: CASGRDRAFYGYTF.

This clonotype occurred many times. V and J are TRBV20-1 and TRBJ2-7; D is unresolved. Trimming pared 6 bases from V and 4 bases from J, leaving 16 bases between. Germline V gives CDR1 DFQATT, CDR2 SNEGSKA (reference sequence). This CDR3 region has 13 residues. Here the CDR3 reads CSARLVTQYEQYF. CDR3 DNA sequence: TGCAGTGCCCGCCTAGTTACGCAGTACGAGCAGTACTTC.

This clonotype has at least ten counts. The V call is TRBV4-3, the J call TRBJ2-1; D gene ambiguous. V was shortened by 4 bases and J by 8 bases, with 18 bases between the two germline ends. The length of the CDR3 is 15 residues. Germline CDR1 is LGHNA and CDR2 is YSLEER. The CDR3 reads CASSPYTEYRYEQFF. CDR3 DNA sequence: TGCGCCAGCAGCCCCTACACGGAGTATAGGTATGAGCAGTTCTTC.

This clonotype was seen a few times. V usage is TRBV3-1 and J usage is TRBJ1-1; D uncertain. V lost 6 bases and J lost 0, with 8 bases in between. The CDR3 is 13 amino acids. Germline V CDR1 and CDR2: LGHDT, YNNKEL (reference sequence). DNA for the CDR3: TGTGCCAGCAGTCGCCTCCTGAACACTGAAGCTTTCTTT. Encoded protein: CASSRLLNTEAFF.